A single sample is the source of the 18 T cell receptor beta chains below, sequenced in a study of blood T cells in healthy people across ages (dated by TCRdb to about 2015). The library was prepared using 5' RACE. The sequencing machine was an Illumina HiSeq 2500. A second PCR of about 7 to 12 cycles was run with a J-beta primer mix and a sample-barcoded 5' primer. TCRdb took the public reads, trimmed them with fastp at Q25, ran MiXCR for clone calling and kept in-frame beta chains. Rows with one shared CDR3 protein collapse into an entry with the most common genes and DNA. Present in this sample are 850,000 to 1,300,000 distinct CDR3 sequences, 40% to 45% of which were seen just once. The ten largest clones capture under 20% of the sample. Sequenced: blood. These receptors originate from a woman aged 60-70 years in good health.

This clonotype turned up a few times. The CDR3 DNA reads TGCAGCGTTATGGATGGCACAGATACGCAGTATTTT. Translated: CSVMDGTDTQYF. The V and J genes are TRBV29-1 and TRBJ2-3; D call uncertain. Germline V lookup: CDR1 SQVTM, CDR2 ANQGSEA. CDR3 length equals 12 residues. Trimming took 5 bases from V and 1 from J, leaving 7 bases between them.

V gene TRBV20-1 combines with J gene TRBJ1-4; 9 nucleotides align to TRBD1. Trimming at V came to 7 bases and at J to 3 bases, leaving 3 bases not matched to a gene. The CDR3 spans 13 residues. Germline values: CDR1 DFQATT, CDR2 SNEGSKA (reference sequence). In nucleotides, the CDR3 is TGCAGTGGACAGGGGGATTCTAATGAAAAACTGTTTTTT. Amino acids: CSGQGDSNEKLFF.

V and J are TRBV10-3 and TRBJ2-5, with 8 positions matching TRBD1. V shed 2 bases, J shed 11 bases, and the junction held 25 bases outside the gene matches. Germline V gene data show CDR1 as ENHRY and CDR2 as SYGVKD. The CDR3 has 19 residues. The CDR3 nucleotides read TGTGCCATCAGTGAGCTGTTTGGAGGGGGACAGGTTTTATTCTATGAGCAGTACTTC. Translation: CAISELFGGGQVLFYEQYF.

The chain has TRBV29-1 and TRBJ2-1, with TRBD2 matching over 8 bases. J was trimmed by 3 bases and V by 4 bases; bases with no gene match: 11. CDR3 size: 16 residues. Germline V gene data show CDR1 as SQVTM and CDR2 as ANQGSEA. The CDR3 reads CSVAERERPYYNEQFF. Here the CDR3 DNA reads TGCAGCGTTGCGGAGCGGGAGCGGCCCTACTACAATGAGCAGTTCTTC.

This chain connects TRBV3-1 to TRBJ2-7; no clear D. The V gene lost 0 bases and the J gene lost 2 bases, with 14 bases spanning the gap. CDR3 length: 16 amino acids. Germline CDR1 LGHDT, CDR2 YNNKEL (reference sequence). The CDR3 region has the DNA TGTGCCAGCAGCCAAGAGGGCGTGGGGTACACCTACGAGCAGTACTTC. Translated: CASSQEGVGYTYEQYF.

This chain links TRBV11-2 with TRBJ1-1, with D perhaps matching TRBD1 (6 bases). Trimming stripped 1 base from V and 7 bases from J, with 10 bases between. The CDR3 spans 13 residues. CDR1 and CDR2 (germline): SGHAT, FQNNGV. CDR3 residues: CASSLGTDFEAFF. Written as DNA, the CDR3 is TGTGCCAGCAGCTTAGGGACAGATTTTGAAGCTTTCTTT. The full variable domain, its missing parts supplied by reference TRBV11-2 and TRBJ1-1, is EAGVAQSPRYKIIEKRQSVAFWCNPISGHATLYWYQQILGQGPKLLIQFQNNGVVDDSQLPKDRFSAERLKGVDSTLKIQPAKLEDSAVYLCASSLGTDFEAFFGQGTRLTVV.

This sequence joins TRBV21-1 and TRBJ1-1; the D call in the table, TRBD1, was not verified against the DNA. TRBV21-1 is a recognized pseudogene. The CDR3 length is 15 residues. CDR3 sequence (DNA): TGTGCCAGCATCTACCTATGGGGGTTTTACACTGAAGCTTTCTTT. Its translation: CASIYLWGFYTEAFF.

The CDR3, as DNA: TGTGCCATCAGATCGGGACCCGTCGACAATGAGCAGTTCTTC. Translating gives CAIRSGPVDNEQFF. The chain combines TRBV10-3 with TRBJ2-1; D tentatively reads TRBD1 or TRBD2 (5 bases each). The ends were cut back, 6 bases at V and 5 bases at J, with 14 bases in the middle. CDR3 size: 14 residues. The germline gives CDR1 ENHRY, CDR2 SYGVKD.

The chain joins TRBV2 to TRBJ2-5, with D perhaps given as TRBD1 or TRBD2 (5 bases each). The CDR3 runs 14 residues. Germline V gives CDR1 SNHLY, CDR2 FYNNEI. Trimming removed 3 bases at V and 5 bases at J, with 13 bases between. The DNA for the CDR3 is TGTGCCAGCAGTGACGTGGGGGTTGAGGAGACCCAGTACTTC. Translated: CASSDVGVEETQYF. Full variable domain (rest looked up from reference TRBV2 and TRBJ2-5): EPEVTQTPSHQVTQMGQEVILRCVPISNHLYFYWYRQILGQKVEFLVSFYNNEISEKSEIFDDQFSVERPDGSNFTLKIRSTKLEDSAMYFCASSDVGVEETQYFGPGTRLLVL.

This clonotype was counted only a few times. The rearrangement links TRBV5-1 to TRBJ2-5; TRBD1 matches 7 bases. J lost 4 bases, V lost 2 bases, and 5 bases had no gene match. The CDR3 runs to 14 residues. Germline-derived CDR1 and CDR2 are SGHRS and YFSETQ. The CDR3 region is CASSLQGIGETQYF. CDR3 sequence (DNA): TGCGCCAGCAGCTTACAGGGGATAGGAGAGACCCAGTACTTC.

This clonotype has only a few counts. The chain uses TRBV5-1 and TRBJ1-2; weak D call: TRBD1 (5 bases). Germline V gene lookup returns CDR1 SGHRS and CDR2 YFSETQ. The CDR3 contains 15 residues. With 0 bases removed from V and 2 bases from J, the gap between germline ends came to 11 bases. CDR3 bases: TGCGCCAGCAGCTTGGGCCCGGGACCCAACTATGGCTACACCTTC. This gives the protein CASSLGPGPNYGYTF.

The chain joins TRBV20-1 to TRBJ2-5; D gene unclear. This CDR3 has 14 amino acids. Trimming pared 1 base from V and 3 bases from J, leaving 12 bases between. CDR1 and CDR2 from the germline V gene are DFQATT and SNEGSKA (reference sequence). The CDR3 protein is CSARALPPEETQYF. The CDR3 DNA is TGCAGTGCTAGAGCCTTACCACCTGAAGAGACCCAGTACTTC.

This chain joins TRBV6-2 or TRBV6-3 and TRBJ2-3; possible D gene TRBD2, 5 bases. The length of the CDR3 is 13 residues. V lost 2 bases, J lost 6 bases, and 9 bases lay in between. CDR1 MNHEY and CDR2 SVGEGT come from the germline V gene. CDR3 region: CASSYGRFDTQYF. DNA of the CDR3: TGTGCCAGCAGTTACGGGAGATTCGATACGCAGTATTTT.

The V call is TRBV7-2, the J call TRBJ2-3; unclear D gene. Germline V gene data show CDR1 as SGHTA and CDR2 as FQGNSA. V gave up 1 base and J gave up 9 bases, with 14 bases separating them. The CDR3 is 14 residues long. The DNA of the CDR3 is TGTGCCAGCAGCTTAGATCGGGCCAGTCCCACGCAGTATTTT. Translated: CASSLDRASPTQYF.

This clonotype has only a few counts. This CDR3 is CASSPPISSRGYTF. As DNA, the CDR3 is TGTGCCAGCAGTCCCCCGATTAGCTCACGGGGCTACACCTTC. The chain recombines TRBV28 with TRBJ1-2; D remains unclear. Germline V CDR1 and CDR2: MDHEN, SYDVKM. V was clipped by 5 bases and J by 8 bases, with 18 bases between them. The CDR3 has 14 residues.

This clonotype turned up a few times. V usage is TRBV7-8 and J usage is TRBJ2-3; no clear D gene. Trimming stripped 3 bases from V and 0 bases from J, with 10 bases between. Looked up from germline, CDR1 is SGHVS and CDR2 is FQNEAQ. The CDR3 contains 15 residues. The CDR3 loop is CASSFYPHSTDTQYF. The CDR3 DNA is TGTGCCAGCAGCTTTTACCCACATAGCACAGATACGCAGTATTTT.

To note about this clonotype: A read error may explain this, as a much larger clone is one base away. The chain carries TRBV28 and TRBJ1-5; D unresolved. Germline V gene data show CDR1 as MDHEN and CDR2 as SYDVKM. This CDR3 comprises 16 residues. The CDR3 DNA reads as TGTGTCAGCAGTTTGGTTTACTCGATTGGGGATCAGCCCCAGCATTTT. Translating it yields CVSSLVYSIGDQPQHF.

The J gene is TRBJ2-7, the V gene TRBV27; tentatively, D is TRBD2 (5 bases). V was pared by 0 bases and J by 4 bases, with 13 bases between. CDR3 size: 15 residues. Germline V gene sequence: CDR1 MNHEY, CDR2 SMNVEV (reference sequence). The CDR3 DNA sequence: TGTGCCAGCAGTTTATCAAGGACTTATTTATACGAGCAGTACTTC. Protein product: CASSLSRTYLYEQYF.